Below are 14 T cell receptor beta chains sequenced from a single sample in a study of human T cells and chemical hapten exposure (dated by TCRdb to about 2021). Reading the label with the study, this specimen's time point is: patch test 1, 2 weeks after DPC sensitization. The meaning of the sample's treatment or condition label: therapeutic diphenylcyclopropenone sensitization with weekly scalp DPC. Receptor amplification or capture employed RACE. Sequencing took place on a NextSeq 500. TCRdb redid the processing of the public reads, applying fastp at Q25 and MiXCR, and retained in-frame beta chains. When rows share a CDR3 protein, they turn into one entry using the most common DNA and genes. The sample yields some 400,000 distinct CDR3 sequences; roughly 5% were counted once. Over 2% of the sample is in the top ten clones. The material was whole blood, obtained in connection with sensitization to the hapten diphenylcyclopropenone (DPC). The receptors shown here come from a woman in her 50s with alopecia areata. Some clones in this sample may be carry-over from other donors' samples.

In its sample, this clonotype was seen a few times. The chain employs TRBV11-2 and TRBJ2-3; weak D call: TRBD2 (5 bases). Per the germline V gene, CDR1 is SGHAT and CDR2 is FQNNGV. The V and J ends lost 4 bases and 1 base respectively, with 15 bases between them. The CDR3 is made up of 16 amino acids. The CDR3 spells CASSSLRETRTDTQYF. CDR3 nucleotides: TGTGCCAGCAGCTCCTTAAGGGAGACTCGCACAGATACGCAGTATTTT. Filled out from reference TRBV11-2 and TRBJ2-3, the complete variable domain reads EAGVAQSPRYKIIEKRQSVAFWCNPISGHATLYWYQQILGQGPKLLIQFQNNGVVDDSQLPKDRFSAERLKGVDSTLKIQPAKLEDSAVYLCASSSLRETRTDTQYFGPGTRLTVL.

Many counts were recorded for this clonotype. The chain has TRBV18 and TRBJ2-6; TRBD1 agrees at 7 bases. Unmatched junction bases numbered 5, after V lost 2 bases and J lost 7 bases. The CDR3 consists of 15 residues. Germline V CDR1 and CDR2: KGHSH, LQKENI. CDR3 in DNA: TGTGCCAGCTCACCAGGACAGGTCCCCGCCAACGTCCTGACTTTC. Protein: CASSPGQVPANVLTF.

This clonotype was found many times. CDR3: CASSTGTSAAEQFF. In nucleotides, the CDR3 is TGTGCCAGCAGCACCGGGACTAGCGCTGCTGAGCAGTTCTTC. The V and J genes are TRBV11-2 and TRBJ2-1; 10 bases are shared with TRBD2. The germline gives CDR1 SGHAT, CDR2 FQNNGV. The CDR3 totals 14 residues. The V gene end was trimmed by 5 bases and the J gene end by 9 bases; junction bases not matched to a gene: 7.

This clonotype was seen at least ten times. The rearrangement links TRBV27 to TRBJ2-3, with D possibly TRBD2 on 5 matching bases. This CDR3 comprises 12 residues. V was clipped by 9 bases and J by 2 bases, with 9 bases between them. Germline V gene data show CDR1 as MNHEY and CDR2 as SMNVEV (reference sequence). Written as DNA, the CDR3 is TGTGCCAGTCAGAGGGACACAGATACGCAGTATTTT. Its translation: CASQRDTDTQYF.

This clonotype was found many times. This CDR3 is CAISDSGGRSSYNEQFF. The CDR3 bases are TGTGCCATCAGTGATAGCGGGGGTAGAAGCTCCTACAATGAGCAGTTCTTC. The chain carries TRBV10-3 and TRBJ2-1; TRBD2 aligns across 9 bases. Per the germline V gene, CDR1 is ENHRY and CDR2 is SYGVKD. Trimming cost V 3 bases and J 0 bases; bases outside gene matches: 6. This CDR3 region has 17 residues.

This clonotype was counted many times. The V and J genes are TRBV29-1 and TRBJ1-3, with D perhaps matching TRBD1 (6 bases). The V gene lost 4 bases and the J gene lost 0 bases, with 16 bases spanning the gap. CDR3 length: 16 amino acids. From germline, CDR1 is SQVTM and CDR2 ANQGSEA. The CDR3 protein is CSVVELQGHSGNTIYF. The CDR3 DNA is TGCAGCGTTGTGGAGCTCCAGGGGCACTCTGGAAACACCATATATTTT. The whole variable domain, filled in from reference TRBV29-1 and TRBJ1-3, reads SAVISQKPSRDICQRGTSLTIQCQVDSQVTMMFWYRQQPGQSLTLIATANQGSEATYESGFVIDKFPISRPNLTFSTLTVSNMSPEDSSIYLCSVVELQGHSGNTIYFGEGSWLTVV.

This clonotype has just a few counts. The V gene is TRBV9, the J gene TRBJ2-3; 10 bases are a match to TRBD2. The CDR3 sequence is 13 residues long. With 2 bases clipped from V and 6 bases from J, the junction kept 0 bases outside the gene matches. Germline values: CDR1 SGDLS, CDR2 YYNGEE. CDR3 loop: CASSVTSGDTQYF. DNA of the CDR3: TGTGCCAGCAGCGTGACTAGCGGGGATACGCAGTATTTT.

J is TRBJ1-1 and V is TRBV20-1; 7 bases agree with TRBD1. Germline V gene sequence: CDR1 DFQATT, CDR2 SNEGSKA (reference sequence). The CDR3 is made up of 14 amino acids. V gave up 5 bases and J gave up 3 bases; unmatched junction bases: 9. This CDR3 reads CSASLRTGHTEAFF. The CDR3 nucleotides are TGCAGTGCTTCCCTTCGGACAGGCCACACTGAAGCTTTCTTT.

This clonotype was picked up a small number of times. J is TRBJ1-2 and V is TRBV18; no definite D call. V gave up 0 bases and J gave up 1 base, with 12 bases separating them. Germline-derived CDR1 and CDR2 are KGHSH and LQKENI. The CDR3 runs to 16 residues. CDR3 nucleotides: TGTGCCAGCTCACCACCTTCGAGACGGAATAACTATGGCTACACCTTC. Translation gives CASSPPSRRNNYGYTF.

This clonotype has a handful of counts. V gene TRBV28 combines with J gene TRBJ2-1; 8 nucleotides align to TRBD2. Germline trimming cut 3 bases from V and 8 bases from J; bases unmatched to any gene: 9. This CDR3 region has 15 residues. The germline V gene has CDR1 MDHEN and CDR2 SYDVKM. The CDR3 DNA follows: TGTGCCAGCAGTTTGGGGAAGCGGGAGTTGGATGAGCAGTTCTTC. It is translated as CASSLGKRELDEQFF.

This clonotype was observed a handful of times. The rearrangement joins TRBV4-3 to TRBJ2-5; no reliable D call. This CDR3 comprises 13 residues. Germline CDR1 and CDR2: LGHNA and YSLEER. The ends were cut back, 6 bases at V and 1 base at J, with 9 bases in the middle. The CDR3, as DNA: TGCGCCAGCAGTAAAAGCGCCCAAGAGACCCAGTACTTC. Translating gives CASSKSAQETQYF.

There are a few counts of this clonotype. This chain joins TRBV24-1 and TRBJ2-3, with D perhaps being TRBD1 or TRBD2 (6 bases each). This CDR3 is 15 amino acids long. Germline V gene data show CDR1 as KGHDR and CDR2 as SFDVKD. Trimming pared 9 bases from V and 0 bases from J, leaving 15 bases between. The CDR3 here is CATAEGGTSTDTQYF. CDR3 nucleotides: TGTGCCACCGCAGAAGGGGGGACTAGCACAGATACGCAGTATTTT.

V and J are TRBV12-5 and TRBJ1-5; a weak D match, TRBD1 (6 bases). Germline assignment: CDR1 LGHNT and CDR2 FRNRAP. Trimming took 3 bases from V and 2 from J, leaving 8 bases between them. The CDR3 length is 14 residues. The chain's CDR3 is CASGLGGRNQPQHF. As DNA, the CDR3 is TGTGCTAGTGGTTTAGGGGGGCGCAATCAGCCCCAGCATTTT.

This clonotype appeared many times. The chain recombines TRBV28 with TRBJ2-1, with 8 bases matching TRBD2. The germline CDR1 and CDR2 sequences are MDHEN and SYDVKM. The CDR3 totals 15 residues. Trimming cost V 6 bases and J 6 bases; bases outside gene matches: 10. As DNA, the CDR3 is TGTGCCAGCAGCCGCCCACCGGGACTAGGCAATGAGCAGTTCTTC. Amino acids: CASSRPPGLGNEQFF.